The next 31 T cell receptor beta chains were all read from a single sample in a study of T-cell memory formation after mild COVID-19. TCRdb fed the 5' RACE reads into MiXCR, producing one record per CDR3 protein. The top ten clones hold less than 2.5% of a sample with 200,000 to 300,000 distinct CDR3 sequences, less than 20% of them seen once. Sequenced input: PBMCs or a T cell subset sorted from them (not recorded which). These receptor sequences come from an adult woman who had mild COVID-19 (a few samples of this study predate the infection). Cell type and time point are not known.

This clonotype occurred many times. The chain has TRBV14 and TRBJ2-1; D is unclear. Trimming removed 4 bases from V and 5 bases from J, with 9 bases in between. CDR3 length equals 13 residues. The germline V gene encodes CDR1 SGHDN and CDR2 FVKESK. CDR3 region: CASSPQGNNEQFF. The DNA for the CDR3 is TGTGCCAGCAGCCCCCAAGGAAACAATGAGCAGTTCTTC.

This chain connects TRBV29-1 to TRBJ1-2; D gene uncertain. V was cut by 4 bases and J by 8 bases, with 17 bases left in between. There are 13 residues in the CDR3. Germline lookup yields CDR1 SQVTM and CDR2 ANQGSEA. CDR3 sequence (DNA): TGCAGCGTTGGACGGCAGGAAAAAGTCGGCTACACCTTC. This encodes CSVGRQEKVGYTF.

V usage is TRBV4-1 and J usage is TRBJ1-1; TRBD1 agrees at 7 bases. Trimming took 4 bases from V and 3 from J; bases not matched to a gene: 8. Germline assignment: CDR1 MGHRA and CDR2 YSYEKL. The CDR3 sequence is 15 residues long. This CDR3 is CASSPRQGIDTEAFF. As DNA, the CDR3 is TGCGCCAGCAGCCCTCGACAGGGTATCGACACTGAAGCTTTCTTT.

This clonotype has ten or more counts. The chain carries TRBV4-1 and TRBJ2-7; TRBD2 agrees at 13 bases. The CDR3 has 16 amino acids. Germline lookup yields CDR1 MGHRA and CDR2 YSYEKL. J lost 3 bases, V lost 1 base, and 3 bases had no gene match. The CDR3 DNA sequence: TGCGCCAGCAGCCAAGGGACTAGCGGGAGCATCTACGAGCAGTACTTC. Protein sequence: CASSQGTSGSIYEQYF.

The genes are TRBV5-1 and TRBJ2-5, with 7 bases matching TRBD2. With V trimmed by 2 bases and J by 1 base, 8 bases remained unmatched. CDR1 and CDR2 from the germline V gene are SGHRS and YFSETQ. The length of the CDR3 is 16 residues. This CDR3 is CASSFEPAGSQETQYF. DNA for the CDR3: TGCGCCAGCAGCTTCGAGCCAGCGGGGAGCCAAGAGACCCAGTACTTC.

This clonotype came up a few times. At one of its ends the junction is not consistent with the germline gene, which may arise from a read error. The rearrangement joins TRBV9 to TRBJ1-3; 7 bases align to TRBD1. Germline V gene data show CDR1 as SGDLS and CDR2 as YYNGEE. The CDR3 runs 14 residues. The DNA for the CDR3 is TGTGCCAGCAGCGTAGAGGGGGCTGGGAACACCATATATTTT. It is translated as CASSVEGAGNTIYF.

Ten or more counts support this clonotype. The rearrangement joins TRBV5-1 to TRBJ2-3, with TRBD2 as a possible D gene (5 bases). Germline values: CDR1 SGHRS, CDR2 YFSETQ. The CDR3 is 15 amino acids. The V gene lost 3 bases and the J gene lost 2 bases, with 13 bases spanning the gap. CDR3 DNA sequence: TGCGCCAGCAGCTGGTGGCTAGCCGACACAGATACGCAGTATTTT. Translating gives CASSWWLADTDTQYF.

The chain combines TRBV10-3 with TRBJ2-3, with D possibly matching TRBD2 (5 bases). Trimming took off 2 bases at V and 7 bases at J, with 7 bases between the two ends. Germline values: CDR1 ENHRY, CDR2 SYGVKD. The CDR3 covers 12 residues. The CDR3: CAISEREHTQYF. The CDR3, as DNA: TGTGCCATCAGTGAGAGGGAGCATACGCAGTATTTT.

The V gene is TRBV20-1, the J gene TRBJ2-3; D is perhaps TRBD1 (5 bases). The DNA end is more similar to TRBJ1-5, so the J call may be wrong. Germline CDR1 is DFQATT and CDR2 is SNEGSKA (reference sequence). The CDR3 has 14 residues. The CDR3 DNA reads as TGCAGTGCTAGAGCGGGGGGGAGCACAGATACGCAGCATTTT. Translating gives CSARAGGSTDTQHF.

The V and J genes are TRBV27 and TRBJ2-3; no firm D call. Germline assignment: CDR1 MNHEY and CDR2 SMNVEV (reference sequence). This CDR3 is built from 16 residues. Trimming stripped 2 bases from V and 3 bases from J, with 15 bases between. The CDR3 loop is CASSLRFHGGTDTQYF. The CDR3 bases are TGTGCCAGCAGTTTACGTTTCCACGGCGGTACAGATACGCAGTATTTT.

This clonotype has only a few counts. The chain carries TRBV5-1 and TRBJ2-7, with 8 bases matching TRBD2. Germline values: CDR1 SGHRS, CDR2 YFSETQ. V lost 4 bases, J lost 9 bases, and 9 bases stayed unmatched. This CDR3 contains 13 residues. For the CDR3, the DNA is TGCGCCAGCAGCCAGGGACTAGAGCTAGCGCAGTACTTC. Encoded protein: CASSQGLELAQYF.

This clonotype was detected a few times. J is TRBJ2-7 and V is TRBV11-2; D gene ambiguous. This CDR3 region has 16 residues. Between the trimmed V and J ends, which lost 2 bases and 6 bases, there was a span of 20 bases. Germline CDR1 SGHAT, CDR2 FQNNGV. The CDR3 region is CASSLPQTRPNREQYF. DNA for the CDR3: TGTGCCAGCAGCTTACCCCAGACAAGGCCGAATCGCGAGCAGTACTTC.

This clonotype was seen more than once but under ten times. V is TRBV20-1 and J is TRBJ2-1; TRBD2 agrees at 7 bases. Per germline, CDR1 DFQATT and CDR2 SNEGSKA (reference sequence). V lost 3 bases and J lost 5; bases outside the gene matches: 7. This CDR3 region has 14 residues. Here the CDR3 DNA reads TGCAGTGCTAGGATACTAGCGCCTCACAATGAGCAGTTCTTC. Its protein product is CSARILAPHNEQFF.

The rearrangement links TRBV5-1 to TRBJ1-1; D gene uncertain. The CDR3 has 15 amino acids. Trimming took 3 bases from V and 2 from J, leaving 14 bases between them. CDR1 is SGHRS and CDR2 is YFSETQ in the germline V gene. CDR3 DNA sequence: TGCGCCAGCAGCTCGGACGGACGGACCAACACTGAAGCTTTCTTT. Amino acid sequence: CASSSDGRTNTEAFF.

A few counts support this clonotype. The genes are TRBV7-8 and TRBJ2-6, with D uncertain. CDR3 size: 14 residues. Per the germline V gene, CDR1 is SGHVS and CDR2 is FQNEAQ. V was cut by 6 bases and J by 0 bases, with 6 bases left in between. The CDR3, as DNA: TGTGCCAGCAGGAGGTTCTCTGGGGCCAACGTCCTGACTTTC. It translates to CASRRFSGANVLTF.

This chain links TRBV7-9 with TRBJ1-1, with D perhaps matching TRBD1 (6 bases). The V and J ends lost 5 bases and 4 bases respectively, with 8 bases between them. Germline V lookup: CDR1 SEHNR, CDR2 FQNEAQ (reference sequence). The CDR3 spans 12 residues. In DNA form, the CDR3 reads TGTGCCAGCAGCCCAGGGGCCACTGAAGCTTTCTTT. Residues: CASSPGATEAFF.

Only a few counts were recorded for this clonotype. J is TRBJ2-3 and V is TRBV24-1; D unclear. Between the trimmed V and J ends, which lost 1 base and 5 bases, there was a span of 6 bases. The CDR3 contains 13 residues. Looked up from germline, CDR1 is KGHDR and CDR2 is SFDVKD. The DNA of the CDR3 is TGTGCCACCAGTGATTTATGGATAGATACGCAGTATTTT. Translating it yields CATSDLWIDTQYF.

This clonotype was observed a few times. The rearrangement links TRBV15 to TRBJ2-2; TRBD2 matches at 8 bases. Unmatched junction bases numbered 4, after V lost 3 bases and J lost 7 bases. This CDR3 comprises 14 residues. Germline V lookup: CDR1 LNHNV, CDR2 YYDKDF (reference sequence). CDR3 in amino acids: CATSSRGGGGELFF. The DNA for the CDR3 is TGTGCCACCAGCAGCCGGGGGGGCGGCGGGGAGCTGTTTTTT. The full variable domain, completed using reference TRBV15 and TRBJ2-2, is DAMVIQNPRYQVTQFGKPVTLSCSQTLNHNVMYWYQQKSSQAPKLLFHYYDKDFNNEADTPDNFQSRRPNTSFCFLDIRSPGLGDTAMYLCATSSRGGGGELFFGEGSRLTVL.

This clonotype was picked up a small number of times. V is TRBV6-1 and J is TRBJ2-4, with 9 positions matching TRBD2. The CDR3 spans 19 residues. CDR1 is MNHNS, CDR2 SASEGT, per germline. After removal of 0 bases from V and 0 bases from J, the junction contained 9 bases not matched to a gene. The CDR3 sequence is CASSEALGLAGLAKNIQYF. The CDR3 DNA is TGTGCCAGCAGTGAAGCGCTGGGACTAGCCGGCCTAGCCAAAAACATTCAGTACTTC.

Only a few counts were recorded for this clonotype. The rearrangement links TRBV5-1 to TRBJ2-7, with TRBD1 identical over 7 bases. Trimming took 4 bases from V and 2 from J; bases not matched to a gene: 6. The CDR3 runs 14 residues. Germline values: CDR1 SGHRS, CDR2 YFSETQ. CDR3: CASSTGDRPYEQYF. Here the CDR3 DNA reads TGCGCCAGCAGCACCGGGGACAGACCCTACGAGCAGTACTTC.

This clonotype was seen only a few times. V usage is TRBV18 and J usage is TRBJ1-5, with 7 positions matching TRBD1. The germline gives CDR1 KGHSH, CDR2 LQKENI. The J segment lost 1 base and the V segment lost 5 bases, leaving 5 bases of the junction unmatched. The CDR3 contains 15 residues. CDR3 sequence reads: CASSATGDSNQPQHF. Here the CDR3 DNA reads TGTGCCAGCTCAGCCACAGGGGACAGCAATCAGCCCCAGCATTTT. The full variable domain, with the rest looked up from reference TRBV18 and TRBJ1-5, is NAGVMQNPRHLVRRRGQEARLRCSPMKGHSHVYWYRQLPEEGLKFMVYLQKENIIDESGMPKERFSAEFPKEGPSILRIQQVVRGDSAAYFCASSATGDSNQPQHFGDGTRLSIL.

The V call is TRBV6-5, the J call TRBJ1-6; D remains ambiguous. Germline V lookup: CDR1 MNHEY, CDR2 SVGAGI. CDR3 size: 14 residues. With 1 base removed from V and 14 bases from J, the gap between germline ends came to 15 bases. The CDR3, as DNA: TGTGCCAGCAGTTACTTCGAGGACCAAGGGTCCCTCCACTTT. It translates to CASSYFEDQGSLHF.

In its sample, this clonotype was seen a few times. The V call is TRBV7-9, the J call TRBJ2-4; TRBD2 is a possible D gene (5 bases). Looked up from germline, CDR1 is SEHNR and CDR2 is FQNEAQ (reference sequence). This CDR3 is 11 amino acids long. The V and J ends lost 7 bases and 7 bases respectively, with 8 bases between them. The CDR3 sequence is CASTGGNIQYF. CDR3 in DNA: TGTGCCAGCACGGGCGGGAACATTCAGTACTTC.

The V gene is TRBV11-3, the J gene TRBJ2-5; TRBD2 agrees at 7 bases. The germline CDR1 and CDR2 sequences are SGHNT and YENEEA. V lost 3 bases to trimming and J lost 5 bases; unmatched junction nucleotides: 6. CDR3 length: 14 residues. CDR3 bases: TGTGCCAGCAGCTTCATGAGAGCGGGGGAGACCCAGTACTTC. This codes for CASSFMRAGETQYF.

The CDR3 here is CASSLEVAAYNEQFF. In DNA, the CDR3 is TGCGCCAGCAGCTTGGAGGTGGCAGCCTACAATGAGCAGTTCTTC. This chain joins TRBV5-1 and TRBJ2-1, with no clear D. The CDR3 runs 15 residues. Per the germline V gene, CDR1 is SGHRS and CDR2 is YFSETQ. Trimming pared 0 bases from V and 2 bases from J, leaving 9 bases between.

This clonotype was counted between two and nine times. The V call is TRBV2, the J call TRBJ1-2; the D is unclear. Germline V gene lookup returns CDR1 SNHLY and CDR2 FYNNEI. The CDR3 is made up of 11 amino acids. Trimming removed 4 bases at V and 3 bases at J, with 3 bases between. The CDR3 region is CASSGDYGYTF. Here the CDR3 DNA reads TGTGCCAGCAGTGGGGACTATGGCTACACCTTC.

The CDR3 DNA follows: TGTGCCATCAGTGCCCCTCCCTCTTCCTCCGGAGGGACTTCAGTCTACGAGCAGTACTTC. This gives the protein CAISAPPSSSGGTSVYEQYF. V and J are TRBV10-3 and TRBJ2-7, with D possibly matching TRBD2 (6 bases). Germline V gene sequence: CDR1 ENHRY, CDR2 SYGVKD. The CDR3 totals 20 residues. V dropped 4 bases and J dropped 3 bases, with 31 bases sitting between them.

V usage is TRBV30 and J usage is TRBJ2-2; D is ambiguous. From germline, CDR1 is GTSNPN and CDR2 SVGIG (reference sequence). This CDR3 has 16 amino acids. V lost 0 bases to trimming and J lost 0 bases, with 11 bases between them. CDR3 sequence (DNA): TGTGCCTGGAGTGTCGCACTACTCTCGAACACCGGGGAGCTGTTTTTT. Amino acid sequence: CAWSVALLSNTGELFF.

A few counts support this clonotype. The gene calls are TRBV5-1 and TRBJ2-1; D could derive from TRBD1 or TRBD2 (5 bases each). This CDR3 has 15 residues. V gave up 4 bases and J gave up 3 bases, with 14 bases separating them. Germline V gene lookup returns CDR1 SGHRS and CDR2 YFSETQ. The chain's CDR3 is CASSESGTVYNEQFF. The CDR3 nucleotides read TGCGCCAGCAGCGAGTCCGGGACGGTCTACAATGAGCAGTTCTTC.

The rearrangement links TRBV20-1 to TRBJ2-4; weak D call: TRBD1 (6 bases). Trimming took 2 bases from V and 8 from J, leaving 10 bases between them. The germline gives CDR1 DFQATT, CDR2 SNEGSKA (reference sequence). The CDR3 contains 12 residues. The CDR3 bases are TGCAGTGCTAGATACAGGGTAGACATTCAGTACTTC. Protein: CSARYRVDIQYF.

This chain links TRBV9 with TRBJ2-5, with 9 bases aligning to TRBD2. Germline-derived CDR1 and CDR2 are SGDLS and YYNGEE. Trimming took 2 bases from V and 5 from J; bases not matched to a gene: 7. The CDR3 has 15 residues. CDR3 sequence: CASSVGGGAVETQYF. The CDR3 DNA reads TGTGCCAGCAGCGTTGGCGGGGGGGCCGTGGAGACCCAGTACTTC.